The source of this TCR beta chain is a study of regulatory T cells in long-lasting Graves disease. Study observations and caveats: Favored gene segments in persistent disease were TRBV28, TRBJ1-2 and TRBJ2-5.

Construction of the TCR beta libraries employed iRepertoire HTBI primers in conjunction with Arm-PCR of CDR3 regions. TCRdb fed the multiplex PCR reads into MiXCR, producing one record per CDR3 protein. The repertoire includes 530,000 or so distinct CDR3 sequences, about 16% of them detected once, and 12% sits in the top ten. This clonotype was observed many times. Its matching antigen is unknown. The germline V and J ends were trimmed by 8 bases and 5 bases, with 18 bases remaining between them. This CDR3 spans 14 amino acids. The V gene's germline CDR1 is MDHEN and CDR2 SYDVKM. As to time point: newly diagnosed GD, antithyroid drugs for less than 3 months. TCR sequences were obtained from RNA taken from PBMCs. In this cohort, patients came from an endocrinology department located in Xi'an, China. The data also belong to a second study, concerning T cells in Graves' hyperthyroidism and ophthalmopathy. Per that study: RT-PCR in the first round (using the HTBI primer set) targeted the TCR CDR3. The blood repertoire included most of the expanded thyroid clonotypes above 0.001.

V is TRBV28 and J is TRBJ2-5, with D perhaps matching TRBD2 (6 bases). The source was peripheral blood mononuclear cells (PBMCs), collected at new diagnosis, from a patient treated with antithyroid drugs. The receptor was isolated from a man aged 18 to 35 with Graves disease. For the CDR3, the DNA is TGTGCCAGCCACCCCGGGGGAGTTGTGGAGACCCAGTACTTC. This translates into CASHPGGVVETQYF.